The 26 T cell receptor beta chains below come from one sample, sequenced in a study of T cell changes during pregnancy in multiple sclerosis. Data came from immunoSEQ multiplex PCR; TCRdb stores just in-frame clones and leaves some out. This table holds about 41,000 clones, around nine tenths found once. The sample consisted of CD8+ T cells from peripheral blood mononuclear cells, taken in the third trimester of pregnancy. The receptors here all came from a female donor with multiple sclerosis, enrolled in a pregnancy study.

The chain links TRBV7-6 to TRBJ2-7; D is perhaps TRBD1 (5 bases). The CDR3 length is 15 residues. V was clipped by 2 bases and J by 4 bases, with 15 bases between them. Germline V gene data show CDR1 as SGHVS and CDR2 as FNYEAQ. As DNA, the CDR3 is TGTGCCAGCAGCTTAAGGATACAGGCCATTTACGAGCAGTACTTC. Protein product: CASSLRIQAIYEQYF. Full variable domain (outside the CDR3, taken from reference TRBV7-6 and TRBJ2-7): GAGVSQSPRYKVTKRGQDVALRCDPISGHVSLYWYRQALGQGPEFLTYFNYEAQQDKSGLPNDRFSAERPEGSISTLTIQRTEQRDSAMYRCASSLRIQAIYEQYFGPGTRLTVT.

This clone was found a few times. The V and J genes are TRBV6-1 and TRBJ1-1; D is possibly TRBD1 (6 bases). CDR1 MNHNS and CDR2 SASEGT come from the germline V gene. The V and J ends lost 6 bases and 4 bases respectively, with 18 bases between them. The CDR3 is 15 residues long. Written as DNA, the CDR3 is TGTGCCAGCAGACGGGGGGGCCTTGAAAGCACTGAAGCTTTCTTT. Protein: CASRRGGLESTEAFF.

This clone was seen a single time. The J gene is TRBJ1-4, the V gene TRBV7-9, with a possible D match to TRBD1 (5 bases). CDR1 and CDR2 from the germline V gene are SEHNR and FQNEAQ (reference sequence). V lost 6 bases, J lost 7 bases, and 15 bases lay in between. The length of the CDR3 is 14 residues. The CDR3: CASRGGLGSEKLFF. CDR3 DNA: TGTGCCAGCAGGGGGGGACTCGGATCTGAAAAACTGTTTTTT.

This chain connects TRBV4-1 to TRBJ1-1; D is possibly TRBD1 (5 bases). Germline assignment: CDR1 MGHRA and CDR2 YSYEKL. This CDR3 has 14 residues. The germline V and J ends were trimmed by 6 bases and 0 bases, with 11 bases remaining between them. The CDR3 spells CASSDRSMNTEAFF. The CDR3 coding sequence is TGCGCCAGCAGTGACAGAAGCATGAACACTGAAGCTTTCTTT.

The rearrangement joins TRBV7-9 to TRBJ2-7, with D perhaps TRBD1 (6 bases). Trimming took off 5 bases at V and 6 bases at J, with 17 bases between the two ends. CDR1 and CDR2 (germline): SEHNR, FQNEAQ (reference sequence). This CDR3 region has 14 residues. The CDR3 spells CASSPGTTGSEQYF. In DNA, the CDR3 is TGTGCCAGCAGCCCCGGGACAACGGGTAGCGAGCAGTACTTC. Full variable domain (rest looked up from reference TRBV7-9 and TRBJ2-7): DTGVSQNPRHKITKRGQNVTFRCDPISEHNRLYWYRQTLGQGPEFLTYFQNEAQLEKSRLLSDRFSAERPKGSFSTLEIQRTEQGDSAMYLCASSPGTTGSEQYFGPGTRLTVT.

The chain couples TRBV19 to TRBJ2-2; 11 bases map to TRBD1. The germline V gene encodes CDR1 LNHDA and CDR2 SQIVND (reference sequence). The CDR3 extends over 20 amino acids. With 5 bases clipped from V and 2 bases from J, the junction kept 16 bases outside the gene matches. CDR3 loop: CASSPGTGGIGWGNTGELFF. DNA of the CDR3: TGTGCCAGTAGTCCGGGGACAGGGGGAATAGGATGGGGAAACACCGGGGAGCTGTTTTTT. Based on the CDR3 plus reference TRBV19 and TRBJ2-2, the full variable domain is DGGITQSPKYLFRKEGQNVTLSCEQNLNHDAMYWYRQDPGQGLRLIYYSQIVNDFQKGDIAEGYSVSREKKESFPLTVTSAQKNPTAFYLCASSPGTGGIGWGNTGELFFGEGSRLTVL.

The chain links TRBV27 to TRBJ1-1; D unresolved. The CDR3 loop spans 13 amino acids. V shed 0 bases and J shed 4 bases, with 6 bases lying between them. Per the germline V gene, CDR1 is MNHEY and CDR2 is SMNVEV (reference sequence). The CDR3 sequence: CASSLSVGTEAFF. Here the CDR3 DNA reads TGTGCCAGCAGTTTATCTGTCGGCACTGAAGCTTTCTTT.

The chain carries TRBV19 and TRBJ1-5, with D maybe TRBD1 (6 bases). V gave up 11 bases and J gave up 4 bases, with 18 bases separating them. This CDR3 contains 14 residues. Germline V gene data show CDR1 as LNHDA and CDR2 as SQIVND (reference sequence). The chain's CDR3 is CASDGGAWNQPQHF. CDR3 in DNA: TGTGCCTCCGACGGGGGGGCTTGGAATCAGCCCCAGCATTTT.

A single count supports this clone. V gene TRBV6-4 combines with J gene TRBJ1-2, with TRBD1 matching 12 bases. The ends lost 3 bases at V and 6 bases at J; junction bases unmatched: 2. This CDR3 is built from 14 residues. From germline, CDR1 is MRHNA and CDR2 SNTAGT. CDR3 nucleotides: TGTGCCAGCAGTGAAGGGACAGGGGGCGATGGCTACACCTTC. Amino acid sequence: CASSEGTGGDGYTF.

The CDR3 protein is CASSFSGGWYNEQFF. DNA of the CDR3: TGTGCCAGCAGCTTCAGCGGGGGGTGGTACAATGAGCAGTTCTTC. V and J are TRBV5-8 and TRBJ2-1; 9 nucleotides agree with TRBD2. CDR1 and CDR2 (germline): SGHTS, YDEGEE. V was clipped by 2 bases and J by 4 bases; unmatched bases: 4. This CDR3 spans 15 amino acids.

The rearrangement joins TRBV18 to TRBJ2-5; D is perhaps TRBD1 (5 bases). With 1 base removed from V and 1 base from J, the gap between germline ends came to 13 bases. The CDR3 extends over 16 amino acids. Per the germline V gene, CDR1 is KGHSH and CDR2 is LQKENI. CDR3 loop: CASSPLDSGAQETQYF. For the CDR3, the DNA is TGTGCCAGCTCACCACTAGACAGTGGGGCCCAAGAGACCCAGTACTTC. Supplemented by reference TRBV18 and TRBJ2-5, the full variable domain reads NAGVMQNPRHLVRRRGQEARLRCSPMKGHSHVYWYRQLPEEGLKFMVYLQKENIIDESGMPKERFSAEFPKEGPSILRIQQVVRGDSAAYFCASSPLDSGAQETQYFGPGTRLLVL.

This chain links TRBV9 with TRBJ2-1, with 10 bases fitting TRBD2. This CDR3 region has 13 residues. With 3 bases clipped from V and 9 bases from J, the junction kept 3 bases outside the gene matches. The germline V gene has CDR1 SGDLS and CDR2 YYNGEE. DNA of the CDR3: TGTGCCAGCAGCGCCGAGCGGGGGGGTGAGCAGTTCTTC. Residues: CASSAERGGEQFF.

This sequence joins TRBV6-6 and TRBJ2-7, with TRBD2 identical over 8 bases. This CDR3 is built from 13 residues. The germline CDR1 and CDR2 sequences are MNHNY and SVGAGI (reference sequence). J lost 5 bases, V lost 8 bases, and 8 bases had no gene match. CDR3 protein: CASWLGLADEQYF. The DNA of the CDR3 is TGTGCCAGCTGGCTCGGACTAGCAGACGAGCAGTACTTC.

The chain has TRBV28 and TRBJ2-2; TRBD2 agrees at 11 bases. V trimming: 3 bases; J trimming: 1 base; junction bases outside the gene matches: 1. This CDR3 has 16 amino acids. Looked up from germline, CDR1 is MDHEN and CDR2 is SYDVKM. The CDR3 DNA sequence: TGTGCCAGCAGTTTTGGACTAGCGGGGAACACCGGGGAGCTGTTTTTT. Its translation is CASSFGLAGNTGELFF.

The V and J genes are TRBV19 and TRBJ2-1, with D perhaps TRBD2 (5 bases). Germline CDR1 LNHDA, CDR2 SQIVND (reference sequence). V lost 5 bases, J lost 4 bases, and 12 bases lay in between. The CDR3 length is 14 residues. CDR3 residues: CASSATGRYNEQFF. The CDR3 DNA sequence: TGTGCCAGTAGTGCGACGGGAAGGTACAATGAGCAGTTCTTC.

The chain has TRBV28 and TRBJ2-1, with D perhaps TRBD1 (5 bases). In germline, CDR1 is MDHEN, CDR2 SYDVKM. The CDR3 length is 15 residues. The V end lost 3 bases, the J end lost 4 bases, and 13 bases lay between the germline ends. CDR3 nucleotides: TGTGCCAGCAGTTTTTCCCTAACAGGTTACAATGAGCAGTTCTTC. Translating it yields CASSFSLTGYNEQFF.

V gene TRBV9 combines with J gene TRBJ1-5; 10 bases are shared with TRBD1. CDR3 length: 15 residues. Per the germline V gene, CDR1 is SGDLS and CDR2 is YYNGEE. After removal of 2 bases from V and 6 bases from J, the junction contained 5 bases not matched to a gene. CDR3 residues: CASSVTGGAGQPQHF. The DNA for the CDR3 is TGTGCCAGCAGCGTGACAGGGGGCGCGGGTCAGCCCCAGCATTTT. Complete variable domain (other parts from reference TRBV9 and TRBJ1-5): DSGVTQTPKHLITATGQRVTLRCSPRSGDLSVYWYQQSLDQGLQFLIQYYNGEERAKGNILERFSAQQFPDLHSELNLSSLELGDSALYFCASSVTGGAGQPQHFGDGTRLSIL.

This chain connects TRBV6-5 to TRBJ1-6; tentatively, D is TRBD1 (5 bases). V was cut by 0 bases and J by 5 bases, with 11 bases left in between. Germline values: CDR1 MNHEY, CDR2 SVGAGI. The CDR3 extends over 16 amino acids. The DNA for the CDR3 is TGTGCCAGCAGTTACTCGATGCCAGGGAATAATTCACCCCTCCACTTT. Translation: CASSYSMPGNNSPLHF.

The chain carries TRBV27 and TRBJ2-2, with 7 nucleotides matching TRBD1. The CDR3 runs to 15 residues. Trimming cost V 5 bases and J 7 bases; bases outside gene matches: 10. CDR1 and CDR2 from the germline V gene are MNHEY and SMNVEV (reference sequence). CDR3 protein: CASSTSGTDGGELFF. As DNA, the CDR3 is TGTGCCAGCAGTACATCCGGGACAGATGGCGGGGAGCTGTTTTTT.

J is TRBJ2-3 and V is TRBV2; D not certain. The CDR3 is 15 residues long. The germline V gene has CDR1 SNHLY and CDR2 FYNNEI. The V and J ends lost 8 bases and 3 bases respectively, with 18 bases between them. Written as DNA, the CDR3 is TGTGCCAGCTCGGAACGGCTAGGAATTACAGATACGCAGTATTTT. This sequence encodes CASSERLGITDTQYF.

J is TRBJ1-2 and V is TRBV11-2, with 7 bases matching TRBD1. CDR3 length: 15 amino acids. Germline CDR1 reads SGHAT; CDR2 reads FQNNGV. After removal of 5 bases from V and 7 bases from J, the junction contained 13 bases not matched to a gene. The CDR3, as DNA: TGTGCCAGCAGCCGTTGGACAGGCCTTCTCGGTGGCTACACCTTC. This gives the protein CASSRWTGLLGGYTF.

The V gene is TRBV7-2, the J gene TRBJ1-1; D call uncertain. V lost 5 bases and J lost 4, with 8 bases in between. Per the germline V gene, CDR1 is SGHTA and CDR2 is FQGNSA. The CDR3 loop spans 12 amino acids. The chain's CDR3 is CASSPPGTEAFF. The CDR3 DNA follows: TGTGCCAGCAGCCCCCCCGGCACTGAAGCTTTCTTT. Based on the CDR3 plus reference TRBV7-2 and TRBJ1-1, the full variable domain is GAGVSQSPSNKVTEKGKDVELRCDPISGHTALYWYRQSLGQGLEFLIYFQGNSAPDKSGLPSDRFSAERTGGSVSTLTIQRTQQEDSAVYLCASSPPGTEAFFGQGTRLTVV.

V and J are TRBV6-5 and TRBJ2-1; 7 bases match TRBD2. This CDR3 has 15 amino acids. CDR1 MNHEY and CDR2 SVGAGI come from the germline V gene. With 5 bases clipped from V and 8 bases from J, the junction kept 12 bases outside the gene matches. DNA for the CDR3: TGTGCCAGCAGTCCATTCAGCGGGATTAACTATGAGCAGTTCTTC. It translates to CASSPFSGINYEQFF.

V usage is TRBV28 and J usage is TRBJ1-3; a weak D match, TRBD1 (5 bases). The V end lost 2 bases, the J end lost 0 bases, and 8 bases lay between the germline ends. Germline CDR1 reads MDHEN; CDR2 reads SYDVKM. The length of the CDR3 is 15 residues. The chain's CDR3 is CASSLSRDSGNTIYF. The CDR3, as DNA: TGTGCCAGCAGTTTAAGCAGGGACTCTGGAAACACCATATATTTT. Together with reference TRBV28 and TRBJ1-3, the CDR3 gives the full variable domain: DVKVTQSSRYLVKRTGEKVFLECVQDMDHENMFWYRQDPGLGLRLIYFSYDVKMKEKGDIPEGYSVSREKKERFSLILESASTNQTSMYLCASSLSRDSGNTIYFGEGSWLTVV.

The chain couples TRBV2 to TRBJ2-3, with 10 bases aligning to TRBD2. From germline, CDR1 is SNHLY and CDR2 FYNNEI. V lost 4 bases to trimming and J lost 6 bases; unmatched junction nucleotides: 13. The CDR3 is 17 residues long. The CDR3 loop reads CASSVLAGAPMSDTQYF. The CDR3 bases are TGTGCCAGCAGTGTTCTAGCGGGAGCCCCAATGTCTGATACGCAGTATTTT.

J is TRBJ1-5 and V is TRBV5-1, with D unresolved. Germline lookup yields CDR1 SGHRS and CDR2 YFSETQ. The ends were cut back, 0 bases at V and 7 bases at J, with 14 bases in the middle. This CDR3 has 15 amino acids. CDR3 loop: CASSLASGGEQPQHF. CDR3 DNA: TGCGCCAGCAGCTTGGCCTCCGGAGGTGAACAGCCCCAGCATTTT.